The source of this T cell receptor beta chain is a study of blood T cell repertoires in COVID-19. The assay was immunoSEQ multiplex PCR, and TCRdb's table has in-frame clones only and misses some. The sample includes about 87,000 clones, under 85% seen only once; the top ten take more than 2%. With 5 bases removed from V and 0 bases from J, the gap between germline ends came to 6 bases. The CDR3 has 14 amino acids. Germline V gene sequence: CDR1 KGHDR, CDR2 SFDVKD. Specimen: peripheral blood. The chain employs TRBV24-1 and TRBJ2-2; D gene ambiguous. The sequence derives from a woman aged 70-85 years with acute or convalescent COVID-19. CDR3 sequence (DNA): TGTGCCACCAGTGCCACAGCGAACACCGGGGAGCTGTTTTTT. Translating gives CATSATANTGELFF.